The 21 T cell receptor beta chains reported below all come from one sample, sequenced in a study of cytomegalovirus exposure and HLA in healthy donors. PCR was performed using 60 Vbeta and 13 Jbeta primers. The table came from immunoSEQ multiplex PCR; TCRdb's copy has only in-frame clones and leaves some out. The sample records 100,000 to 150,000 clones, around 73% being singletons. The sample comprised PBMCs. Receptor source: a middle-aged woman in good health and CMV-seropositive.

The gene calls are TRBV7-2 and TRBJ1-3, with 7 bases lining up with TRBD1. V was clipped by 5 bases and J by 8 bases; unmatched bases: 3. The length of the CDR3 is 12 residues. CDR1 and CDR2 from the germline V gene are SGHTA and FQGNSA. Written as DNA, the CDR3 is TGTGCCAGCAGCAAAGACAGGGACACCATATATTTT. Protein: CASSKDRDTIYF.

V gene TRBV6-1 combines with J gene TRBJ1-1; 7 bases are a match to TRBD1. There are 13 residues in the CDR3. With V trimmed by 6 bases and J by 6 bases, 7 bases remained unmatched. The V gene's germline CDR1 is MNHNS and CDR2 SASEGT. For the CDR3, the DNA is TGTGCCAGCAGCAAACAGGGGTCGGCTGAAGCTTTCTTT. Protein: CASSKQGSAEAFF.

This rearrangement joins TRBV19 to TRBJ1-4; D remains unclear. V was trimmed by 7 bases and J by 4 bases, leaving 10 bases between them. This CDR3 spans 13 amino acids. Germline assignment: CDR1 LNHDA and CDR2 SQIVND (reference sequence). CDR3 loop: CASKWPNNEKLFF. The CDR3 DNA sequence: TGTGCCAGTAAATGGCCGAATAATGAAAAACTGTTTTTT.

The CDR3 here is CASSPTGNTEAFF. CDR3 bases: TGTGCCAGCAGCCCGACAGGGAACACTGAAGCTTTCTTT. V gene TRBV7-9 combines with J gene TRBJ1-1, with D perhaps matching TRBD1 (6 bases). The CDR3 totals 13 residues. The germline V gene has CDR1 SEHNR and CDR2 FQNEAQ (reference sequence). Trimming removed 5 bases from V and 1 base from J, with 8 bases in between.

Notes on this clone: An end of the junction does not agree with germline; a read error may underlie this. Other DNA sequences in this sample translate to the same CDR3. The chain couples TRBV7-3 to TRBJ1-1; perhaps TRBD1 as D (5 bases). The CDR3 is 13 amino acids. The germline CDR1 and CDR2 sequences are SGHTA and FQGTGA. The chain's CDR3 is CASSLSGNTEAFF. CDR3 coding DNA: TGTGCCAGCAGCTTATCAGGGAACACTGAAGCCTTCTTT.

The rearrangement links TRBV10-3 to TRBJ1-2, with a tentative D call TRBD1 (5 bases). Trimming took 5 bases from V and 6 from J, leaving 7 bases between them. The V gene's germline CDR1 is ENHRY and CDR2 SYGVKD. This CDR3 is built from 11 residues. The DNA of the CDR3 is TGTGCCATCAGTCCGGGGGATGGCTACACCTTC. Residues: CAISPGDGYTF.

This clone was counted a few times. V and J are TRBV5-4 and TRBJ2-2; possibly TRBD1 for D (6 bases). The V end was cut by 4 bases, the J end by 3 bases, with 13 bases between. Per the germline V gene, CDR1 is SGHNT and CDR2 is YYREEE (reference sequence). The CDR3 has 15 residues. The CDR3 coding sequence is TGTGCCAGCAGCCAAGACAGGAGTGACACCGGGGAGCTGTTTTTT. The encoded protein is CASSQDRSDTGELFF.

This clone came up once. The chain uses TRBV7-2 and TRBJ2-1, with TRBD2 as a possible D gene (5 bases). The CDR3 runs to 13 residues. V lost 4 bases, J lost 4 bases, and 8 bases lay in between. From germline, CDR1 is SGHTA and CDR2 FQGNSA. The CDR3 protein is CASSSGVYNEQFF. CDR3 DNA sequence: TGTGCCAGCAGCTCCGGGGTTTACAATGAGCAGTTCTTC.

This rearrangement joins TRBV9 to TRBJ1-1; D is perhaps TRBD1 (5 bases). CDR1 and CDR2 from the germline V gene are SGDLS and YYNGEE. This CDR3 contains 15 residues. Trimming took off 0 bases at V and 2 bases at J, with 11 bases between the two ends. CDR3 bases: TGTGCCAGCAGCGTAGAAGGGGCCGTTAACACTGAAGCTTTCTTT. Protein sequence: CASSVEGAVNTEAFF.

The chain carries TRBV25-1 and TRBJ1-6, with 7 bases matching TRBD1. CDR3 size: 15 residues. Trimming took 1 base from V and 7 from J; bases not matched to a gene: 4. CDR1 is MGHDK, CDR2 SYGVNS, per germline. CDR3 loop: CASSEFLQGNSPLHF. The CDR3 DNA is TGTGCCAGCAGTGAATTTTTACAGGGGAATTCACCCCTCCACTTT.

The chain has TRBV29-1 and TRBJ2-5, with D perhaps matching TRBD2 (5 bases). V lost 4 bases, J lost 2 bases, and 8 bases lay in between. Germline V lookup: CDR1 SQVTM, CDR2 ANQGSEA. This CDR3 has 12 amino acids. CDR3 amino acids: CSVGDYQETQYF. The CDR3 region has the DNA TGCAGCGTTGGAGACTATCAAGAGACCCAGTACTTC.

As regards this clone: Compared with germline, one end of the junction differs, possibly owing to a read error. The same CDR3 can be traced to other DNA sequences in this sample. This chain connects TRBV12-5 to TRBJ2-2; D perhaps matches TRBD2 (6 bases). Germline V gives CDR1 LGHNT, CDR2 FRNRAP. The CDR3 contains 12 residues. CDR3 sequence (DNA): TGTGCTAGTGGTTCCCCGGGCGGGGAACTGTTTTTT. This encodes CASGSPGGELFF.

This clone was counted only a few times. The CDR3 bases are TGCAGCGCCGTCGGACAGGGAGGAAACACCATATATTTT. It yields the protein CSAVGQGGNTIYF. The chain has TRBV29-1 and TRBJ1-3, with 8 nucleotides matching TRBD1. Looked up from germline, CDR1 is SQVTM and CDR2 is ANQGSEA. The CDR3 is made up of 13 amino acids. With 7 bases clipped from V and 4 bases from J, the junction kept 6 bases outside the gene matches.

The chain couples TRBV7-6 to TRBJ2-3; D is ambiguous. CDR1 SGHVS and CDR2 FNYEAQ come from the germline V gene. The V and J ends lost 0 bases and 3 bases respectively, with 7 bases between them. The CDR3 totals 14 residues. CDR3 sequence reads: CASSLAGGTDTQYF. The CDR3 DNA reads as TGTGCCAGCAGCTTAGCCGGCGGTACAGATACGCAGTATTTT. Based on the CDR3 plus reference TRBV7-6 and TRBJ2-3, the full variable domain is GAGVSQSPRYKVTKRGQDVALRCDPISGHVSLYWYRQALGQGPEFLTYFNYEAQQDKSGLPNDRFSAERPEGSISTLTIQRTEQRDSAMYRCASSLAGGTDTQYFGPGTRLTVL.

The chain links TRBV7-9 to TRBJ1-5, with D possibly TRBD1 on 6 matching bases. V lost 5 bases to trimming and J lost 1 base, with 21 bases between them. Germline V CDR1 and CDR2: SEHNR, FQNEAQ (reference sequence). The CDR3 runs 18 residues. The CDR3 here is CASSPGGAGGRSNQPQHF. CDR3 DNA sequence: TGTGCCAGCAGCCCCGGGGGGGCAGGCGGAAGGAGCAATCAGCCCCAGCATTTT.

J is TRBJ2-1 and V is TRBV7-8, with D hard to call. In germline, CDR1 is SGHVS, CDR2 FQNEAQ. The CDR3 covers 13 residues. The V end lost 3 bases, the J end lost 4 bases, and 7 bases lay between the germline ends. This chain's CDR3 is CASSFDTYNEQFF. The CDR3 nucleotides are TGTGCCAGCAGCTTCGACACTTACAATGAGCAGTTCTTC.

This chain connects TRBV2 to TRBJ2-5; possible D gene TRBD1, 6 bases. The CDR3 has 13 amino acids. The germline V gene encodes CDR1 SNHLY and CDR2 FYNNEI. With 7 bases removed from V and 5 bases from J, the gap between germline ends came to 14 bases. In DNA form, the CDR3 reads TGTGCCAGCAATCGACAGGCCGGGGAGACCCAGTACTTC. Amino acids: CASNRQAGETQYF. The whole variable domain, filled in from reference TRBV2 and TRBJ2-5, reads EPEVTQTPSHQVTQMGQEVILRCVPISNHLYFYWYRQILGQKVEFLVSFYNNEISEKSEIFDDQFSVERPDGSNFTLKIRSTKLEDSAMYFCASNRQAGETQYFGPGTRLLVL.

Here the CDR3 reads CATSGAPGTEAFF. The CDR3 DNA sequence: TGTGCCACCAGCGGGGCACCCGGCACTGAAGCTTTCTTT. The V call is TRBV15, the J call TRBJ1-1; perhaps TRBD1 as D (5 bases). CDR1 is LNHNV and CDR2 is YYDKDF in the germline V gene (reference sequence). V lost 5 bases to trimming and J lost 4 bases, with 11 bases between them. This CDR3 is built from 13 residues.

This chain uses TRBV7-9 with TRBJ1-1; D is ambiguous. The length of the CDR3 is 11 residues. Trimming cost V 3 bases and J 10 bases, with 9 bases left between them. Germline V gene lookup returns CDR1 SEHNR and CDR2 FQNEAQ (reference sequence). CDR3 DNA: TGTGCCAGCAGCTTTAACACCCTAGCTTTCTTT. It encodes CASSFNTLAFF.

In this sample, this clone turned up once. This sequence joins TRBV18 and TRBJ1-1, with a possible D match to TRBD1 (6 bases). The CDR3 is 14 amino acids. Germline assignment: CDR1 KGHSH and CDR2 LQKENI. Trimming took 3 bases from V and 3 from J, leaving 11 bases between them. The CDR3 sequence: CASSPTNRDTEAFF. CDR3 sequence (DNA): TGTGCCAGCTCACCGACTAACAGGGACACTGAAGCTTTCTTT.

In this sample, this clone turned up a few times. The rearrangement joins TRBV6-6 to TRBJ1-5; 7 nucleotides line up with TRBD1. The CDR3 runs to 14 residues. V shed 7 bases, J shed 2 bases, and the junction held 5 bases outside the gene matches. The V gene's germline CDR1 is MNHNY and CDR2 SVGAGI (reference sequence). The CDR3 sequence is CASTGGNGNQPQHF. DNA for the CDR3: TGTGCCAGCACAGGGGGTAATGGCAATCAGCCCCAGCATTTT.